This T cell receptor beta chain was sequenced for a study of Ad26.COV2.S vaccination and SARS-CoV-2 variants (dated by TCRdb to the early 2020s). Context from the whole study: Vaccine-arm donors came from COV1001, a multicentre, randomized, double-blind, placebo-controlled phase I-IIa trial of Ad26.COV2.S in healthy adults. Dosing of Ad26.COV2.S was intramuscular, at either 5x10^10 or 1x10^11 viral particles, delivered as one shot or as two shots spaced 56 days apart. TCRbeta repertoire sequencing was used to assess the specificity and breadth of SARS-CoV-2-reactive T cell receptors after Ad26.COV2.S vaccination. The TCR-sequenced set comprised approximately 30 samples: approximately 19 Ad26.COV2.S vaccine recipients, 5 placebo recipients and 8 SARS-CoV-2 convalescent individuals. Participants in the trial were split at random into five groups of five each, receiving low-dose or high-dose Ad26.COV2.S once or twice, or else placebo on both occasions. Investigators did not know the trial group allocation while performing experiments and assessing outcomes.

The immunoSEQ Assay was used to sequence TCRbeta CDR3 regions. After extraction, genomic DNA underwent amplification by bias-controlled multiplex PCR, followed by high-throughput sequencing. On the authors' methods: Collapsing and filtering of sequences were performed to quantify the absolute abundance of each unique TCRbeta CDR3 region. T cell fraction was estimated by normalizing TCRbeta template counts to usable DNA, which was measured by amplifying reference genes present in all nucleated cells. Repertoire TCRs were annotated as SARS-CoV-2-specific when V gene, CDR3 amino acid sequence and J gene were exactly matched to a known reactive TCR set. The reference SARS-CoV-2 TCR set came from MIRA and was filtered for enrichment in COVID-19-positive ImmuneCODE repertoires, removing public or cross-reactive TCRs. Using the MIRA antigens, annotated TCRs were further analysed by specific ORF or by position within an ORF. Depth was the summed frequency of annotated unique rearrangements, while breadth was defined as annotated unique rearrangements over total unique productive rearrangements. TCR breadth was compared between groups using two-sided Wilcoxon rank-sum tests. Drawn from immuneACCESS, this table holds only the in-frame rearrangements with V and J called that TCRdb kept. Clones are partly lost; checked studies trace under half to an unresolved V gene and leave the rest unexplained. The DNA was the basis for D and trimming; V, J and clone size are from that table. This sample lists under 550,000 clones; 90% were detected once. The ten largest clones take up 10% to 15% of the sample.

The label giving this sample's treatment or condition can be read as: some 20 received Ad26.COV2.S at low or high dose, single or two shots; about 5 received placebo; per-sample allocation not given. Repertoires of vaccine and placebo recipients were sequenced from samples collected on day 63 after the first injection. In Cohort 1b, around 25 adults aged 18-55 years were enrolled at a single site in Boston, USA, between 29 July and 7 August 2020. Ad26.COV2.S consisted of a replication-incompetent adenovirus type 26 vector by which a prefusion-stabilized SARS-CoV-2 spike protein from the original Wuhan strain was expressed. For this clone: It lacks a known antigen. Per-base quality was not reported, and no clone a single base away is much larger than it.

CDR1 and CDR2 are drawn from the germline V gene: MNHNS, SASEGT. Compared with germline, V lacks 3 bases and J lacks 14 bases; bases without a gene match: 7. From its cysteine to its phenylalanine, the CDR3 spans 12 amino acids. The sequence is cut down to CDR3 DNA, 36 bases in frame from base 1. The paper as a whole reports these results and caveats: The study was not powered to compare responses between vaccine doses or regimens. Substantial breadth of spike-specific CD8+ and CD4+ T cell responses was reported after vaccination. Higher spike-specific TCR breadth was observed in Ad26.COV2.S recipients than in placebo recipients (P = 0.0014). Vaccine and placebo recipients had similar non-spike TCR breadth, a finding consistent with the vaccine containing only spike. The authors noted that the TCR breadth and depth analyses may have underestimated total T cell responses.

The receptor was isolated from a person aged 18-65 years who received the Ad26.COV2.S COVID-19 vaccine or a placebo. The sequencing here drew on peripheral blood, taken in a trial of Ad26.COV2.S vaccine versus placebo. The rearranged chain carries TRBV6-1 and TRBJ2-1; TRBD2 matches 7 bases in the middle. The CDR3 protein is CASSDPGLLKFF. The nucleotide sequence reads as follows: TGTGCCAGCAGTGACCCGGGACTACTTAAGTTCTTC.